This entry lists 22 T cell receptor beta chains sequenced from one sample in a study of blood T cell repertoires in COVID-19. The repertoire was sequenced with immunoSEQ multiplex PCR; TCRdb's copy has only in-frame clones and lacks some. The data hold fewer than 250,000 clones, with under 90% observed a single time. What was sequenced was PBMCs or T cells enriched from blood (not recorded which). Receptors originate from a woman between 40 and 55 years old who had been exposed to COVID-19.

The V and J genes are TRBV2 and TRBJ2-1; weak D call: TRBD2 (5 bases). The CDR3 consists of 12 residues. The V gene lost 5 bases and the J gene lost 10 bases, with 12 bases spanning the gap. The germline gives CDR1 SNHLY, CDR2 FYNNEI. The DNA of the CDR3 is TGTGCCAGCAGTCCAGCTCGGAGGGAGCAGTTCTTC. This encodes CASSPARREQFF.

The chain links TRBV28 to TRBJ1-1, with D unclear. Deletions cut 4 bases from V and 5 bases from J, with 14 bases between. The CDR3 spans 14 residues. The germline CDR1 and CDR2 sequences are MDHEN and SYDVKM. For the CDR3, the DNA is TGTGCCAGCAGTTCCCCCGTTAGTTGGACTGAAGCTTTCTTT. Protein product: CASSSPVSWTEAFF. Based on the CDR3 plus reference TRBV28 and TRBJ1-1, the full variable domain is DVKVTQSSRYLVKRTGEKVFLECVQDMDHENMFWYRQDPGLGLRLIYFSYDVKMKEKGDIPEGYSVSREKKERFSLILESASTNQTSMYLCASSSPVSWTEAFFGQGTRLTVV.

This clone occurred a few times. The identical CDR3 is also encoded by other nucleotide sequences in the sample. This chain uses TRBV5-4 with TRBJ1-2, with 8 bases lining up with TRBD1. With 0 bases clipped from V and 0 bases from J, the junction kept 7 bases outside the gene matches. The CDR3 runs to 17 residues. CDR1 is SGHNT and CDR2 is YYREEE in the germline V gene (reference sequence). For the CDR3, the DNA is TGTGCCAGCAGCTTGGGGGGGCAGGGGGCCGCTAACTATGGCTACACCTTC. Translating gives CASSLGGQGAANYGYTF.

J is TRBJ1-5 and V is TRBV27; 10 nucleotides agree with TRBD1. The CDR3 has 15 residues. The V segment lost 6 bases and the J segment 6 bases; nucleotides outside the gene matches: 8. Germline loops: CDR1 MNHEY, CDR2 SMNVEV (reference sequence). The CDR3 region is CASSRGTGDLQPQHF. CDR3 sequence (DNA): TGTGCCAGCAGCCGCGGGACAGGGGACCTTCAGCCCCAGCATTTT.

This chain connects TRBV19 to TRBJ1-5, with a tentative D call TRBD1 (5 bases). Germline V gene data show CDR1 as LNHDA and CDR2 as SQIVND (reference sequence). The CDR3 contains 13 residues. Trimming took off 4 bases at V and 4 bases at J, with 8 bases between the two ends. The DNA for the CDR3 is TGTGCCAGTAGTAGGGCAGGGAATCAGCCCCAGCATTTT. This codes for CASSRAGNQPQHF.

The chain carries TRBV7-2 and TRBJ1-2, with a tentative D call TRBD1 (5 bases). The CDR3 contains 15 residues. Trimming took off 1 base at V and 6 bases at J, with 15 bases between the two ends. CDR1 is SGHTA, CDR2 FQGNSA, per germline. The DNA for the CDR3 is TGTGCCAGCAGCTTAGGGGCTGGCAGGGCGGATGGCTACACCTTC. Amino acids: CASSLGAGRADGYTF. Variable domain in full (rest from reference TRBV7-2 and TRBJ1-2): GAGVSQSPSNKVTEKGKDVELRCDPISGHTALYWYRQSLGQGLEFLIYFQGNSAPDKSGLPSDRFSAERTGGSVSTLTIQRTQQEDSAVYLCASSLGAGRADGYTFGSGTRLTVV.

The rearrangement links TRBV6-5 to TRBJ1-4; D uncertain. V lost 10 bases to trimming and J lost 5 bases, with 17 bases between them. CDR1 and CDR2 (germline): MNHEY, SVGAGI. The CDR3 sequence is 14 residues long. CDR3 region: CATGRRRQNEKLFF. The CDR3 DNA sequence: TGTGCCACCGGACGTAGGAGGCAGAATGAAAAACTGTTTTTT.

About this clone itself: Other DNA sequences of this sample code for an identical CDR3. This sequence joins TRBV5-4 and TRBJ2-3, with 9 bases identical to TRBD2. The junction had 7 bases not matched to a gene; V was cut back by 2 bases and J by 6 bases. The CDR3 has 15 amino acids. CDR1 SGHNT and CDR2 YYREEE come from the germline V gene (reference sequence). CDR3 loop: CASSLSSGGADTQYF. Here the CDR3 DNA reads TGTGCCAGCAGCTTAAGTAGCGGGGGAGCGGATACGCAGTATTTT.

The CDR3 region is CASYLDRGSTDTQYF. CDR3 nucleotides: TGTGCTAGTTACTTGGACAGGGGGAGCACAGATACGCAGTATTTT. The gene calls are TRBV12-5 and TRBJ2-3; TRBD1 aligns across 10 bases. The V segment lost 8 bases and the J segment 0 bases; nucleotides outside the gene matches: 5. The CDR3 is 15 amino acids. Germline CDR1 is LGHNT and CDR2 is FRNRAP.

The rearrangement joins TRBV19 to TRBJ1-1, with 8 nucleotides matching TRBD1. Germline lookup yields CDR1 LNHDA and CDR2 SQIVND (reference sequence). J lost 1 base, V lost 5 bases, and 18 bases had no gene match. The CDR3 totals 19 residues. The CDR3 nucleotides are TGTGCCAGTAGTCCTAACCTGGACAGGGTGAGAGTGGCGAACACTGAAGCTTTCTTT. Its protein is CASSPNLDRVRVANTEAFF.

V is TRBV21-1 and J is TRBJ1-2; TRBD1 reflects the table's D call only, with no check against the DNA. TRBV21-1 represents a pseudogene. This CDR3 is 18 amino acids long. The CDR3 bases are TGTGCCAGCAGCAAATTACCGGAACCGGGACAGGGAAACTATGGCTACACCTTC. Translation gives CASSKLPEPGQGNYGYTF.

This chain connects TRBV6-4 to TRBJ1-1, with D perhaps TRBD1 (6 bases). Germline CDR1 is MRHNA and CDR2 is SNTAGT. Trimming removed 2 bases from V and 10 bases from J, with 11 bases in between. The CDR3 runs to 12 residues. CDR3 sequence reads: CASSDPGGAAFF. CDR3 DNA: TGTGCCAGCAGTGACCCCGGGGGGGCAGCTTTCTTT.

This clone was picked up a small number of times. This chain joins TRBV10-1 and TRBJ1-2, with a tentative D call TRBD1 (5 bases). V was shortened by 4 bases and J by 5 bases, with 17 bases between the two germline ends. Looked up from germline, CDR1 is WNHNN and CDR2 is SYGVQD (reference sequence). The CDR3 length is 15 residues. CDR3 residues: CASSGSARVPYGYTF. Written as DNA, the CDR3 is TGCGCCAGCAGTGGTTCGGCCAGGGTTCCTTATGGCTACACCTTC.

The V call is TRBV21-1, the J call TRBJ2-1; the D call TRBD1 from the table was never checked on the DNA. TRBV21-1 is shown as a pseudogene. The CDR3 runs 20 residues. CDR3 in amino acids: CASSKELGQGGHHPFNEQFF. CDR3 bases: TGTGCCAGCAGCAAAGAACTGGGACAGGGGGGTCATCACCCCTTTAATGAGCAGTTCTTC.

This sequence joins TRBV10-3 and TRBJ2-5, with D maybe TRBD1 (5 bases). The germline V gene encodes CDR1 ENHRY and CDR2 SYGVKD. The V gene lost 4 bases and the J gene lost 7 bases, with 13 bases spanning the gap. This CDR3 spans 13 amino acids. CDR3 sequence reads: CAISVDGAGTQYF. The CDR3, as DNA: TGTGCCATCAGTGTAGATGGGGCTGGGACCCAGTACTTC.

The chain is built from TRBV4-1 and TRBJ2-1; 9 bases fit TRBD2. V dropped 1 base and J dropped 8; count of bases not matched to a gene: 6. The CDR3 covers 15 residues. From germline, CDR1 is MGHRA and CDR2 YSYEKL. CDR3 nucleotide sequence: TGCGCCAGCAGCCAAGTCCGGTCTAGCGGGGATGAGCAGTTCTTC. Amino acid sequence: CASSQVRSSGDEQFF.

CDR3 sequence reads: CASSPERGTIYF. The CDR3 bases are TGTGCCAGCAGCCCGGAAAGGGGCACCATATATTTT. V and J are TRBV7-9 and TRBJ1-3, with D tentatively TRBD1 (5 bases). This CDR3 has 12 amino acids. Trimming shortened V by 5 bases and J by 9 bases, and 11 bases separated the two germline ends. Germline V lookup: CDR1 SEHNR, CDR2 FQNEAQ (reference sequence).

The CDR3 DNA is TGCGCCAGCAGCCAAGGTACTAGCGGTAGCCAAGAGACCCAGTACTTC. Its translation: CASSQGTSGSQETQYF. V and J are TRBV4-1 and TRBJ2-5, with 8 positions matching TRBD2. This CDR3 is 16 amino acids long. In germline, CDR1 is MGHRA, CDR2 YSYEKL. V shed 1 base, J shed 1 base, and the junction held 5 bases outside the gene matches.

The rearrangement joins TRBV20-1 to TRBJ1-1; D might be TRBD1 (5 bases). Trimming took off 6 bases at V and 3 bases at J, with 14 bases between the two ends. Germline lookup yields CDR1 DFQATT and CDR2 SNEGSKA (reference sequence). The CDR3 has 13 amino acids. The CDR3 sequence: CSASSDRDTEAFF. In DNA, the CDR3 is TGCAGTGCCAGTTCCGACAGAGACACTGAAGCTTTCTTT.

The chain joins TRBV28 to TRBJ2-7; the match to TRBD2 covers 13 bases. In germline, CDR1 is MDHEN, CDR2 SYDVKM. V lost 5 bases to trimming and J lost 4 bases; unmatched junction nucleotides: 11. The CDR3 length is 17 residues. CDR3 nucleotides: TGTGCCAGCAGTCTAGGACTAGCGGGGGAACCTCTGTACGAGCAGTACTTC. Amino acid sequence: CASSLGLAGEPLYEQYF.

The V gene is TRBV3-1 (or the pseudogene TRBV3-2), the J gene TRBJ1-1, with TRBD1 identical over 9 bases. Germline V gene lookup returns CDR1 LGHDT and CDR2 YNNKEL (reference sequence). The CDR3 is made up of 12 amino acids. CDR3 residues: CASGGQGLQAFF. The CDR3 DNA is TGTGCTTCCGGGGGACAGGGTCTCCAGGCTTTCTTT.

The rearrangement links TRBV5-1 to TRBJ2-1; a weak D match, TRBD1 (6 bases). Per the germline V gene, CDR1 is SGHRS and CDR2 is YFSETQ. The CDR3 loop spans 15 amino acids. The V and J ends lost 0 bases and 8 bases respectively, with 15 bases between them. The CDR3 DNA is TGCGCCAGCAGCTTGGGGTCGACAGGCCCGGATGAGCAGTTCTTC. Protein product: CASSLGSTGPDEQFF.